Here is one T cell receptor beta chain with its context. The antigen is unknown. Though nominally healthy at sampling, donors likely had unrecorded immune exposures. A multiplex PCR was run with 60 Vbeta primers and 13 Jbeta primers. Clones were read by immunoSEQ multiplex PCR, and TCRdb kept only the in-frame ones, dropping some. The sample includes some 100,000 clones, about four fifths of them seen just once. This CDR3 comprises 16 residues. J lost 3 bases, V lost 9 bases, and 12 bases had no gene match. The germline V gene encodes CDR1 LNHDA and CDR2 SQIVND (reference sequence). This record belongs to a study of cytomegalovirus exposure and HLA in healthy donors. Study outcomes and limitations: It was only CMV serostatus that was available as immune exposure information. In an earlier analysis, in some 600 donors, most V segments appeared productive either ~90% or ~30% of the time.

Specimen: PBMCs. The chain is built from TRBV19 and TRBJ2-2; the match to TRBD1 covers 8 bases. The receptor was isolated from a woman aged 40 to 50 in good health and CMV-seronegative. The CDR3 nucleotides are TGTGCCAGCAAAGCTGCTCCGGGACAGGACACCGGGGAGCTGTTTTTT. It translates to CASKAAPGQDTGELFF. Looking up the rest from reference TRBV19 and TRBJ2-2 gives the full variable domain: DGGITQSPKYLFRKEGQNVTLSCEQNLNHDAMYWYRQDPGQGLRLIYYSQIVNDFQKGDIAEGYSVSREKKESFPLTVTSAQKNPTAFYLCASKAAPGQDTGELFFGEGSRLTVL.